This record looks at one T cell receptor (beta chain) sequence and its context. Its antigen is not yet known. No base qualities exist here, and no much larger clone lies one base off it. These data come from a study of shared clonotypes between healthy human individuals (dated by TCRdb to 2018 to 2021). In terms of the full investigation: The cohort included three men and a couple of women between 18 and 49 years of age. Per donor, three plates each were used for CD4 naive and CD4 memory, two for CD8 naive, and one for CD8 memory. Different laboratories and diverse techniques were used to prepare libraries and sequence TCR repertoires, to increase sequencing depth and limit assay-specific biases. Blood TCR repertoires of roughly five healthy adults were deeply sequenced to estimate repertoire size and the extent of clonotype sharing between individuals. Per donor, leukapheresis produced somewhere between about 0.85 and 8.9 billion PBMCs.

Donors were healthy HIV-negative adults with no recently reported acute infections or vaccinations. Every donor was a Caucasian adult living in Nashville, Tennessee, USA. CD4+ T cells were enriched through magnetic negative selection, after which naive cells were positively selected on CD45RA and the remaining negative fraction served as the memory subset. Blood was obtained by leukapheresis, after which PBMCs were separated by Ficoll-Histopaque density gradient centrifugation and cryopreserved in liquid nitrogen vapor phase. Analytical flow cytometry was used to check the purity and quantity of each magnetically sorted T cell population. From each sorted fraction, genomic DNA was isolated and quantified by UV absorbance on a Nanodrop 2000c. General study outcomes and caveats: About 5% of naive CD4, more than 3% of naive CD8, approximately 2% of memory CD4, and more than 0.35% of memory CD8 clonotypes were shared across a few donors. Because the study included a small number of donors, the genetic and exposure-history diversity represented was limited. Based on pairwise subsampling, the degree of clonotype sharing among donors was expected to be affected by sequencing depth. Compared with non-shared clonotypes, the clonotypes found in all four sorted-subset donors had higher generation probabilities. Even with the large sequencing depth, rarefaction of the sorted-subset datasets indicated that sequencing was incomplete. Sampling was restricted to blood, and TCR repertoires in tissues likely differ from the TCR repertoires found in blood. Naive subsets generally had larger estimated clonotype richness than memory subsets.

Using the deep immunoSEQ assay, multiplex PCR amplified TCR CDR3 regions from genomic DNA. Extracted genomic DNA from each cell subset was distributed evenly across all wells of several immunoSEQ 96-well plates, and each plate was treated as a replicate. For sorted subsets, 200 ng of genomic DNA, equivalent to about 30,000 T cell genomes, went into each replicate PCR. Purified libraries were quantified with a Qubit 3.0 fluorometer, sized on a Bioanalyzer 2100, and re-quantified with the KAPA Library Quantification kit. A separate single-read 150-cycle Illumina NextSeq 550 flow cell was used to sequence each immunoSEQ 96-well plate. On the authors' methods: The immunoSEQ output contained only junctional sequences without quality scores, so filtering could not match that applied to full-length reads. Sequences were annotated with PyIR, a Python wrapper for IgBLAST v1.9, and V/J genes and CDR3 were assigned using IMGT germline references. Any read was removed if the V/J assignment was weak (E-value above 1e-6), the CDR3 was missing, or the read contained stop codons, out-of-frame junctions, or ambiguous translated residues. A V3J clonotype was defined by an identical inferred V gene, J gene, and CDR3 amino acid sequence. Percentage overlap between repertoires was computed as shared unique clonotypes divided by the size of the smaller repertoire. Repertoire richness was assessed with RTK rarefaction, the Chao1 estimator, and Recon v2.1 estimates of unobserved clonotypes. Generation probabilities were computed with OLGA for all TCRbeta clonotypes obtained by the gDNA method from four donors. TCRdb retrieved this table from immuneACCESS and kept in-frame rearrangements only. Not all clones are present; in checked studies, unresolved V genes account for under half, and no reason is known for the remainder. V and J calls and clone size are as listed in that table; D and trimming were resolved from the DNA. The sample table lists about 2 million clones, 95% of them with a count of one. The ten largest clones take up 0.1% to 0.15% of the sample.

The CDR3 measures 13 amino acids from cysteine to phenylalanine. Only the CDR3 portion is preserved as DNA: 39 bases, with reading frame beginning at the first base. The germline V gene (reference sequence) yields LNHNV for CDR1 and YYDKDF for CDR2. The junction shows trimming of 0 bases on V and 9 bases on J, plus 9 bases between the germline ends. The receptor was derived from a man younger than 30 in good health. Rearrangement joined TRBV15 to TRBJ2-1, with the D call perhaps TRBD1 or TRBD2, each one matching 5 bases. The sample consisted of naive CD4+ T cells sorted from blood. Sample cell subset or site, as interpreted from the label and publication: CD45RA+ positively selected. The CDR3 reads as follows: CATSRDRGAEQFF. The nucleotide sequence reads as follows: TGTGCCACCAGCAGAGATCGGGGCGCTGAGCAGTTCTTC.